This T cell receptor beta chain is from a study of blood T cell repertoires in COVID-19. The CDR3 is 15 residues long. Repertoires were generated with immunoSEQ multiplex PCR, while TCRdb's copy carries only in-frame clones and drops some. The profile shows 150,000 to 200,000 clones, roughly four fifths of them singletons. The material sequenced was peripheral blood. This TCR came from a woman over 75 with acute or convalescent COVID-19. J is TRBJ2-5 and V is TRBV12-2; the D call TRBD1 from the table was never checked on the DNA. TRBV12-2 is a known pseudogene. The CDR3 loop is CASRNLTASQETQYF. The CDR3 nucleotides are TGTGCAAGTCGCAATTTAACAGCAAGTCAAGAGACCCAGTACTTC.